The clone carrying this T cell receptor beta chain was found a few times. The entry originates in a study of blood T cell repertoires in COVID-19. Germline V lookup: CDR1 SGDLS, CDR2 YYNGEE. The CDR3 length is 16 residues. The J segment lost 5 bases and the V segment lost 0 bases, leaving 6 bases of the junction unmatched. Measured with immunoSEQ multiplex PCR; TCRdb has only the in-frame clones, and not every one. The table lists about 86,000 clones, around 85% of them singletons. The sequence came from a man in his 70s with acute or convalescent COVID-19. The rearrangement joins TRBV9 to TRBJ2-7; 12 nucleotides match TRBD1. Sequenced material: peripheral blood. CDR3 region: CASSVDGTGGINEQYF. The CDR3 DNA reads as TGTGCCAGCAGCGTAGATGGGACAGGGGGCATCAACGAGCAGTACTTC.